Each of the 14 T cell receptor beta chains below was sequenced from the same sample in a study of shared clonotypes between healthy human individuals. Some clones are missing from TCRdb's copy, which holds only in-frame ones; the method was immunoSEQ multiplex PCR. The sample comprises 500,000 or so clones, approximately 95% of which are singletons, and about 0.067% rests with the top ten. Sequencing input: naive CD4+ T cells sorted from blood. Subset denoted: CD45RA+ positively selected. All receptors come from a woman between 25 and 40 years old in good health.

V usage is TRBV19 and J usage is TRBJ2-1, with 8 nucleotides matching TRBD2. The length of the CDR3 is 17 residues. The V gene end was trimmed by 6 bases and the J gene end by 0 bases; junction bases not matched to a gene: 10. Germline assignment: CDR1 LNHDA and CDR2 SQIVND (reference sequence). As DNA, the CDR3 is TGTGCCAGTAGCTTAGGACTAGCTGGGAGCTCCTACAATGAGCAGTTCTTC. It yields the protein CASSLGLAGSSYNEQFF.

The rearrangement joins TRBV19 to TRBJ2-7; TRBD1 matches 9 bases. The germline V gene encodes CDR1 LNHDA and CDR2 SQIVND (reference sequence). Losses at the gene ends were 5 bases for V and 2 bases for J; bases not matched to a gene: 4. This CDR3 is built from 14 residues. CDR3: CASSPGQGPYEQYF. CDR3 DNA: TGTGCCAGTAGTCCGGGACAGGGCCCCTACGAGCAGTACTTC.

CDR3 nucleotides: TGTGCCAGCAGACCGGGACAGGGTTGTGAAAAACTGTTTTTT. Its protein is CASRPGQGCEKLFF. This chain connects TRBV28 to TRBJ1-4; TRBD1 aligns across 9 bases. Trimming at V came to 6 bases and at J to 7 bases, leaving 6 bases not matched to a gene. The CDR3 runs 14 residues. Germline V gives CDR1 MDHEN, CDR2 SYDVKM. Drawing the rest from reference TRBV28 and TRBJ1-4, the complete variable domain is DVKVTQSSRYLVKRTGEKVFLECVQDMDHENMFWYRQDPGLGLRLIYFSYDVKMKEKGDIPEGYSVSREKKERFSLILESASTNQTSMYLCASRPGQGCEKLFFGSGTQLSVL.

This clone was found a few times. This chain joins TRBV2 and TRBJ1-5; the D is unclear. The CDR3 has 13 residues. Per germline, CDR1 SNHLY and CDR2 FYNNEI. Trimming cost V 6 bases and J 0 bases, with 6 bases left between them. This CDR3 is CASRRYSNQPQHF. CDR3 in DNA: TGTGCCAGCAGGCGGTATAGCAATCAGCCCCAGCATTTT.

The chain carries TRBV28 and TRBJ2-7, with 8 bases identical to TRBD2. Losses at the gene ends were 7 bases for V and 2 bases for J; bases not matched to a gene: 7. The CDR3 extends over 14 amino acids. The germline V gene encodes CDR1 MDHEN and CDR2 SYDVKM. DNA for the CDR3: TGTGCCAGCAATCAAGCGGGGGCAACCTACGAGCAGTACTTC. It encodes CASNQAGATYEQYF.

The chain couples TRBV29-1 to TRBJ1-4; no clear D. CDR1 SQVTM and CDR2 ANQGSEA come from the germline V gene. The CDR3 contains 12 residues. The V end was cut by 7 bases, the J end by 13 bases, with 19 bases between. CDR3 DNA: TGCAGCGGAGACTACGGGAGCCTGGGACTGTTTTTT. This gives the protein CSGDYGSLGLFF.

This chain links TRBV27 with TRBJ2-5; D is perhaps TRBD1 (7 bases). In germline, CDR1 is MNHEY, CDR2 SMNVEV (reference sequence). V was clipped by 5 bases and J by 3 bases, with 22 bases between them. The CDR3 is 17 amino acids. The CDR3 sequence: CASSPRISGRGEETQYF. CDR3 nucleotides: TGTGCCAGCAGTCCTCGAATTAGCGGCAGGGGGGAAGAGACCCAGTACTTC.

The chain has TRBV14 and TRBJ2-5; tentatively, D is TRBD2 (6 bases). The tail of the sequence fits TRBJ2-7 better, so the J call may be wrong. Germline lookup yields CDR1 SGHDN and CDR2 FVKESK. CDR3 length: 17 amino acids. The CDR3 nucleotides read TGTGCCAGCAGCCAAGAGCCTACTAGCCCCAGGGCCTACGAGCAGTACTTC. Protein sequence: CASSQEPTSPRAYEQYF.

This rearrangement joins TRBV25-1 to TRBJ2-1; TRBD2 matches 11 bases. The CDR3 contains 15 residues. From germline, CDR1 is MGHDK and CDR2 SYGVNS. The J segment lost 5 bases and the V segment lost 4 bases, leaving 4 bases of the junction unmatched. The CDR3 region has the DNA TGTGCCAGCAGTGGGCCGGGACTAGCGGACAATGAGCAGTTCTTC. Amino acids: CASSGPGLADNEQFF.

The chain is built from TRBV2 and TRBJ2-7; TRBD2 might be the D (6 bases). Germline V gene data show CDR1 as SNHLY and CDR2 as FYNNEI. CDR3 length equals 15 residues. V gave up 7 bases and J gave up 0 bases, with 16 bases separating them. Here the CDR3 reads CASITGDFSSYEQYF. The CDR3 DNA sequence: TGTGCCAGCATTACCGGGGACTTTAGCTCCTACGAGCAGTACTTC.

This clone is a singleton in its sample. This chain joins TRBV19 and TRBJ1-2, with D unclear. Deletions cut 3 bases from V and 1 base from J, with 12 bases between. The CDR3 is made up of 15 amino acids. Per the germline V gene, CDR1 is LNHDA and CDR2 is SQIVND (reference sequence). The CDR3 DNA reads TGTGCCAGTAGTATGTCAGTGGGATATAACTATGGCTACACCTTC. Amino acid sequence: CASSMSVGYNYGYTF.

J is TRBJ1-2 and V is TRBV6-5; D gene unclear. V dropped 3 bases and J dropped 1 base, with 3 bases sitting between them. There are 12 residues in the CDR3. Germline CDR1 reads MNHEY; CDR2 reads SVGAGI. Written as DNA, the CDR3 is TGTGCCAGCAGTTATGATAACTATGGCTACACCTTC. Encoded protein: CASSYDNYGYTF.

The V gene is TRBV4-2, the J gene TRBJ1-2; TRBD1 agrees at 9 bases. In germline, CDR1 is LGHNA, CDR2 YNFKEQ. Trimming at V came to 5 bases and at J to 6 bases, leaving 7 bases not matched to a gene. CDR3 length: 14 amino acids. The CDR3: CASSVAGTGNGYTF. The CDR3 nucleotides read TGTGCCAGCAGCGTCGCCGGGACAGGGAATGGCTACACCTTC.

The V call is TRBV11-2, the J call TRBJ1-3, with D possibly TRBD1 on 6 matching bases. Trimming removed 8 bases at V and 4 bases at J, with 18 bases between. The CDR3 consists of 15 residues. From germline, CDR1 is SGHAT and CDR2 FQNNGV. CDR3 in DNA: TGTGCCAGCGGCGGGGGCTGGGGGGTAGGAAACACCATATATTTT. It yields the protein CASGGGWGVGNTIYF.